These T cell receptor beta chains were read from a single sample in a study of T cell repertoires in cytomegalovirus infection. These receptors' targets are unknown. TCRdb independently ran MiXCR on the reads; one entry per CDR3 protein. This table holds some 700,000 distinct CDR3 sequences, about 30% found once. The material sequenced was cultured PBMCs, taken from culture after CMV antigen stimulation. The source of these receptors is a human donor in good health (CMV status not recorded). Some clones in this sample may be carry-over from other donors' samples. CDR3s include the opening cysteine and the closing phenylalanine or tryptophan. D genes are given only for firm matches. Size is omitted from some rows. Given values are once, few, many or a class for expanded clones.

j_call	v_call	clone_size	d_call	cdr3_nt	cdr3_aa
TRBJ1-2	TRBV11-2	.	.	TGTGCCAGCAGCTTAGCGGGGGCTGGCTACACCTTC	CASSLAGAGYTF
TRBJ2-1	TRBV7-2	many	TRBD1	TGTGCCAGCAGCCGATACAGGGGCCCTTACAATGAGCAGTTCTTC	CASSRYRGPYNEQFF
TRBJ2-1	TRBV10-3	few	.	TGTGCCATCAGTGACGATGTGGATGAGCAGTTCTTC	CAISDDVDEQFF
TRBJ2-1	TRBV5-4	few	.	TGTGCCAGCAGCTCCCAGGGGGGCGATGAGCAGTTCTTC	CASSSQGGDEQFF
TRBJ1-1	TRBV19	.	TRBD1	TGTGCCAGTAGCCCCGGGACAGCCACTGAAGCTTTCTTT	CASSPGTATEAFF
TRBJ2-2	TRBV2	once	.	TGTGCCAGCAGGCCACTAGTGGCCGGGGAGCTGTTTTTT	CASRPLVAGELFF
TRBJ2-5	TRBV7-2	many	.	TGTGCCAGCAGCTTAAGTGCAGGGATTCAAGAGACCCAGTACTTC	CASSLSAGIQETQYF
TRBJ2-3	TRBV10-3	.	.	TGTGCCATCAGTGAGGGCAGGGGGGCCACAGATACGCAGTATTTT	CAISEGRGATDTQYF
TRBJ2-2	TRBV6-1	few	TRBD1	TGTGCCAGAGACAGGGGAGTCGGGGAGCTGTTTTTT	CARDRGVGELFF
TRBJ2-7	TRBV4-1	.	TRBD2	TGCGCCAGCAGCCAAGTTCCGGGCGGGAGGTACCCAGGCGAGCAGTACTTC	CASSQVPGGRYPGEQYF
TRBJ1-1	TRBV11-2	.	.	TGTGCCAGCAGCTTAGATGTGGAGGGTCGGATTAGTAGAGCTTTCTTT	CASSLDVEGRISRAFF
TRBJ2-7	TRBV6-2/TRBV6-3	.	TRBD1	TGTGCCAGCAGTTACGGGACAGGAAGGGACGAGCAGTACTTC	CASSYGTGRDEQYF
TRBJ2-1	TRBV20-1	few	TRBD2	TGCAGTGCGGAGGGACTAGCGGCGGTAGGGGAGCAGTTCTTC	CSAEGLAAVGEQFF
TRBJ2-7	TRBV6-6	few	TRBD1	TGTGCCAGCAGTGCCGGGACAGGGGTGGGCGAGCAGTACTTC	CASSAGTGVGEQYF
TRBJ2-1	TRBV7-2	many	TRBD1	TGTGCCAGCAGCCCTAACCTGGTGGGGACAGGGTGGAGTGAGCAGTTCTTC	CASSPNLVGTGWSEQFF
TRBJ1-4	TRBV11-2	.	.	TGTGCCAGCAGCTTATGGGCTGGGGGGCCGGCAACTAATGAAAAACTGTTTTTT	CASSLWAGGPATNEKLFF
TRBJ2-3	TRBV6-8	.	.	TGTGCCAGCAGCCGCATGGTGAGCACAGATACGCAGTATTTT	CASSRMVSTDTQYF
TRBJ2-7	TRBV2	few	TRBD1	TGTGCCAGCCGGCCCGGGACAGGGGGGTCCTACGAGCAGTACTTC	CASRPGTGGSYEQYF
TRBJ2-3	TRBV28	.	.	TGTGCCAGCAGTTTAATGAGTCTCTATACGCAGTATTTT	CASSLMSLYTQYF
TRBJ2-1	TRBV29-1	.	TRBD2	TGCAGCGTTGAAGATTTTGCGGGGGGCGATGAGCAGTTCTTC	CSVEDFAGGDEQFF
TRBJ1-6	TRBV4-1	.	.	TGCGCCAGCAGCCAAGTCCTGGGGGGTCTAAGGACACCCCTCCACTTT	CASSQVLGGLRTPLHF
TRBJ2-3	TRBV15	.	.	TGTGCCACCAGCAGAGGGGGGGTCGCGGGGGCTAGCACAGATACGCAGTATTTT	CATSRGGVAGASTDTQYF
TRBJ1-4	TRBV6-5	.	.	TGTGCCAGCAGTCCGGGGGCGCGGGATGAAAAACTGTTTTTT	CASSPGARDEKLFF
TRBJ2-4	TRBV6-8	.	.	TGTGCCAGCATACTTACGGGGGCAGACATTCAGTACTTC	CASILTGADIQYF
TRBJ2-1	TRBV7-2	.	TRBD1	TGTGCCAGCAGCCTGCTGGCCGGACAGGGCGTCCATGAGCAGTTCTTC	CASSLLAGQGVHEQFF
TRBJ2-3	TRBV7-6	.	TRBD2	TGTGCCAGCGGCCAAAGGGGAGGGCTTTCTAGAGCACCCGGAGATACGCAGTATTTT	CASGQRGGLSRAPGDTQYF
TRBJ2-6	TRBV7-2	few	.	TGTGCCAGCAGCTTAGCGCACTGGGCCAACGTCCTGACTTTC	CASSLAHWANVLTF